Below, one T cell receptor beta chain is given with its context. Its antigen is unknown. No much larger clone exists at a distance of one base, and base qualities are not known. TCRbeta CDR3 regions were amplified from genomic DNA by means of the immunoSEQ Assay, a bias-controlled multiplex PCR. The published analysis was carried out like this. Nucleated cell counts per sample were estimated from amplification of reference gene primers within the assay. To quantify the absolute abundance of each unique TCRbeta CDR3 rearrangement, sequence reads were collapsed and filtered. For each sample, productive Simpson clonality was calculated as the square root of Simpson's diversity index across productive rearrangements. The clones in this table, taken by TCRdb from immuneACCESS, are in-frame only. Not every clone is retained; where verified, under half of the shortfall comes from an unresolved V gene, and the cause of the rest is unknown. That table supplies the V and J calls and clone size; D and trimming were determined from the DNA. The sample table lists about 180,000 clones, around 83% of them with a count of one. Under 8% of the sample lies in the top ten.

The sample is drawn from a study of blood T cell repertoires in COVID-19 (dated by TCRdb to between 2020 and 2021). About the study as a whole: Samples from collaborators originated in the United States, Italy and Spain and spanned both the acute and convalescent phases of COVID-19. The material from the prospective study consisted of cDNA or gDNA derived from T cells, B-cell-depleted T cells, or PBMCs. The dataset comprised deeply sampled blood TCRbeta repertoires from subjects exposed to, actively infected with, or recovered from COVID-19. The repertoires were released in a freely available public database intended as a resource for research on the immune response to SARS-CoV-2. The samples were drawn from the first 160 participants of the ongoing ImmuneRACE study and from 1,254 subjects provided by 6 global collaborators. A de-identified subject ID, COVID-19 status, age in years and sex were almost always included in the sample metadata. HLA class I and class II types, where available, came from metadata supplied by the sample provider rather than from assay-based typing.

Here V drops 0 bases and J drops 3 bases, and the junction holds 19 bases not matched to any gene. From the cysteine through the phenylalanine, the CDR3 covers 21 amino acids. The read is trimmed to its CDR3 DNA, 63 bases read in frame from base 1. CDR1 and CDR2 are read off the germline V gene as MNHEY and SVGEGT. Participants in the prospective study were aged about 18 to 95 years, lived in 20 to 25 United States geographic areas, and enrolled through a virtual design. In the prospective study, participants were assigned to cohorts based on the clinical history participants reported in a screening survey and a study questionnaire. For ImmuneRACE Cohort 3, a participant was defined as recovered based on two consecutive negative NP/OP PCR tests, clearance by a healthcare professional, or resolution of symptoms. In the prospective study, mobile phlebotomists collected whole blood, serum and a nasopharyngeal or oropharyngeal swab from each participant. Over an approximately two-month period, participants in the prospective study had the option of providing additional blood draws and questionnaires. Blood samples from the prospective study were shipped frozen or at room temperature prior to DNA extraction.

Points the paper makes about the study in general: How much clinical and demographic metadata was included differed by source and by participant, and the metadata was provided uncurated.

The chain is encoded by TRBV6-2 or TRBV6-3 joined to TRBJ2-4; TRBD1 fits 8 bases in the junction. The sample taken for sequencing was PBMCs or T cells enriched from blood (not recorded which). This receptor was obtained from a man aged 40-55 years who had recovered from COVID-19. The CDR3 region reads CASSYSRSGQGFSVGKNIQYF. The nucleotide sequence reads TGTGCCAGCAGTTACTCGAGGTCCGGACAGGGATTCAGTGTAGGCAAAAACATTCAGTACTTC.